This T cell receptor beta chain was captured in a study of shared clonotypes between healthy human individuals. Sequencing was performed with immunoSEQ multiplex PCR; in TCRdb, only in-frame clones are kept and a portion is missing. Of over 1.5 million clones in the sample, 98% are singletons; the top ten hold 0.45%. As concerns this clone: Within the sample, other DNA sequences also encode this same CDR3.

This sequence originates from a man younger than 45 in good health. The sequenced sample consisted of naive CD4+ T cells sorted from blood. Subset denoted: CD45RA+ positively selected.

In DNA form, the CDR3 reads TGTGCCAGCAGTTCCCCGGGGAGGGCCGAGCAGTACTTC. This gives the protein CASSSPGRAEQYF. V gene TRBV28 combines with J gene TRBJ2-7; 7 bases align to TRBD2. Germline CDR1 reads MDHEN; CDR2 reads SYDVKM. The junction had 6 bases not matched to a gene; V was cut back by 4 bases and J by 6 bases. This CDR3 spans 13 amino acids.